The 29 T cell receptor beta chains listed next were all sequenced from one sample in a study of T cells in Graves' hyperthyroidism and ophthalmopathy. TCR beta CDR3 regions were amplified from RNA. HTBI primers drove first-round RT-PCR of the TCR CDR3. From the multiplex PCR reads, TCRdb called clonotypes with MiXCR, one entry per CDR3 protein. The data show around 300,000 distinct CDR3 sequences, 12% to 15% seen once. Material for sequencing was blood. Receptors were obtained from a woman in her 40s with Graves' hyperthyroidism.

This clonotype was counted many times. The rearrangement links TRBV10-3 to TRBJ1-1; D remains unclear. Trimming removed 10 bases from V and 4 bases from J, with 13 bases in between. The CDR3 is made up of 12 amino acids. CDR1 is ENHRY and CDR2 is SYGVKD in the germline V gene. The CDR3 DNA reads TGTGCCACCCGGGATTTTGGCACTGAAGCTTTCTTT. Its protein is CATRDFGTEAFF.

The chain carries TRBV18 and TRBJ2-1, with TRBD2 as a possible D gene (6 bases). Looked up from germline, CDR1 is KGHSH and CDR2 is LQKENI. V lost 1 base and J 4 bases, leaving 11 bases between the germline ends. The CDR3 runs to 15 residues. The CDR3 sequence is CASSPLRESYNEQFF. The CDR3 region has the DNA TGTGCCAGCTCACCACTTCGGGAGTCTTACAATGAGCAGTTCTTC. The variable domain in full, completed from reference TRBV18 and TRBJ2-1, reads NAGVMQNPRHLVRRRGQEARLRCSPMKGHSHVYWYRQLPEEGLKFMVYLQKENIIDESGMPKERFSAEFPKEGPSILRIQQVVRGDSAAYFCASSPLRESYNEQFFGPGTRLTVL.

The chain has TRBV24-1 and TRBJ2-2, with D tentatively TRBD1 or TRBD2 (5 bases each). The CDR3 has 12 residues. The germline V gene encodes CDR1 KGHDR and CDR2 SFDVKD. V lost 9 bases to trimming and J lost 4 bases, with 8 bases between them. The CDR3: CATDGGTGELFF. The CDR3 DNA reads TGTGCCACCGATGGGGGCACCGGGGAGCTGTTTTTT.

There are many counts of this clonotype. V gene TRBV11-3 combines with J gene TRBJ2-1; 8 nucleotides agree with TRBD1. J lost 3 bases, V lost 8 bases, and 9 bases had no gene match. The CDR3 length is 15 residues. Germline CDR1 is SGHNT and CDR2 is YENEEA. CDR3 residues: CASQRQGAIYNEQFF. The CDR3 bases are TGTGCCAGCCAGAGGCAGGGGGCAATCTACAATGAGCAGTTCTTC. The entire variable domain, with the rest obtained from reference TRBV11-3 and TRBJ2-1, is as follows: EAGVVQSPRYKIIEKKQPVAFWCNPISGHNTLYWYLQNLGQGPELLIRYENEEAVDDSQLPKDRFSAERLKGVDSTLKIQPAELGDSAVYLCASQRQGAIYNEQFFGPGTRLTVL.

A few counts support this clonotype. The genes are TRBV19 and TRBJ2-7, with a tentative D call TRBD2 (5 bases). This CDR3 has 15 residues. V was shortened by 1 base and J by 1 base, with 11 bases between the two germline ends. CDR1 LNHDA and CDR2 SQIVND come from the germline V gene (reference sequence). CDR3 residues: CASSIGAGRSYEQYF. The CDR3 bases are TGTGCCAGTAGTATAGGGGCGGGCCGTTCCTACGAGCAGTACTTC.

The genes are TRBV12-3 or TRBV12-4 and TRBJ2-3; a possible D gene is TRBD1 (6 bases). CDR3 length equals 16 residues. V dropped 10 bases and J dropped 0 bases, with 20 bases sitting between them. CDR3 in DNA: TGTGCCAACAAGGGGAGACAGGCGACTAGCACAGATACGCAGTATTTT. This gives the protein CANKGRQATSTDTQYF.

Comment on this clonotype: Possible read error: a much larger clone is one base away. The chain uses TRBV6-2 or TRBV6-3 and TRBJ1-2, with D possibly TRBD1 on 6 matching bases. Germline V CDR1 and CDR2: MNHEY, SVGEGT. The V gene lost 4 bases and the J gene lost 3 bases, with 9 bases spanning the gap. The CDR3 extends over 13 amino acids. CDR3 in amino acids: CASSFAGDYGYTF. CDR3 nucleotide sequence: TGTGCCAGCAGTTTCGCAGGGGACTATGGCTACACCTTC.

This clonotype was counted ten times or more. The chain links TRBV19 to TRBJ1-1, with D unresolved. Germline values: CDR1 LNHDA, CDR2 SQIVND (reference sequence). V gave up 6 bases and J gave up 1 base, with 15 bases separating them. CDR3 length: 15 residues. CDR3 sequence: CASSPRPDTNTEAFF. The CDR3 DNA reads TGTGCCAGTAGCCCTCGTCCAGATACGAACACTGAAGCTTTCTTT.

This clonotype turned up a few times. V is TRBV7-9 and J is TRBJ2-5; tentative D call: TRBD1 (5 bases). V lost 1 base to trimming and J lost 5 bases, with 11 bases between them. The CDR3 has 14 residues. Germline V gene lookup returns CDR1 SEHNR and CDR2 FQNEAQ (reference sequence). Here the CDR3 reads CASSLGQGIETQYF. Here the CDR3 DNA reads TGTGCCAGCAGCTTAGGTCAGGGAATCGAGACCCAGTACTTC.

This clonotype was counted many times. This chain links TRBV3-1 with TRBJ2-7; D might be TRBD2 (5 bases). Germline CDR1 is LGHDT and CDR2 is YNNKEL (reference sequence). The CDR3 is 13 amino acids. Trimming pared 3 bases from V and 0 bases from J, leaving 6 bases between. The CDR3 sequence is CASSHGVSYEQYF. The CDR3 DNA follows: TGTGCCAGCAGCCACGGGGTCTCCTACGAGCAGTACTTC.

This clonotype came up many times. This chain uses TRBV24-1 with TRBJ2-7; no definite D call. Trimming took 3 bases from V and 5 from J, leaving 4 bases between them. There are 11 residues in the CDR3. Germline CDR1 reads KGHDR; CDR2 reads SFDVKD. The CDR3 loop is CATSDRHEQYF. As DNA, the CDR3 is TGTGCCACCAGTGATCGGCACGAGCAGTACTTC.

This chain uses TRBV5-6 with TRBJ2-7; D possibly uses TRBD1 or TRBD2 (5 bases each). The CDR3 sequence is 14 residues long. Germline-derived CDR1 and CDR2 are SGHDT and YYEEEE. Deletions cut 0 bases from V and 6 bases from J, with 13 bases between. Written as DNA, the CDR3 is TGTGCCAGCAGCTTGGGGGAGTTAGGGGCCGAGCAGTACTTC. Protein sequence: CASSLGELGAEQYF.

This clonotype has at least ten counts. The V call is TRBV11-2, the J call TRBJ1-1; the D gene is possibly TRBD1 (5 bases). CDR3 length equals 13 residues. The V end was cut by 2 bases, the J end by 4 bases, with 8 bases between. Germline-derived CDR1 and CDR2 are SGHAT and FQNNGV. CDR3 protein: CASSLQGGTEAFF. The DNA for the CDR3 is TGTGCCAGCAGCTTACAGGGAGGCACTGAAGCTTTCTTT.

This clonotype was counted many times. CDR3 sequence: CASRPRYLAGGGNEQFF. Here the CDR3 DNA reads TGTGCCAGCAGACCCCGATACCTAGCGGGAGGCGGCAATGAGCAGTTCTTC. This chain connects TRBV6-1 to TRBJ2-1; 11 nucleotides align to TRBD2. Germline V gene data show CDR1 as MNHNS and CDR2 as SASEGT. This CDR3 contains 17 residues. V lost 6 bases to trimming and J lost 6 bases; unmatched junction nucleotides: 13.

In its sample, this clonotype was seen many times. The V gene is TRBV3-1, the J gene TRBJ1-6, with D unresolved. CDR1 LGHDT and CDR2 YNNKEL come from the germline V gene (reference sequence). The ends were cut back, 0 bases at V and 9 bases at J, with 6 bases in the middle. The CDR3 covers 13 residues. The CDR3: CASSQEGSSPLHF. The CDR3 bases are TGTGCCAGCAGCCAAGAAGGTTCTTCACCCCTCCACTTT.

The CDR3: CASSILRTGNQPQHF. The CDR3 DNA is TGTGCCAGTAGTATCCTTCGGACAGGAAATCAGCCCCAGCATTTT. The J gene is TRBJ1-5, the V gene TRBV19; the match to TRBD1 covers 7 bases. The germline V gene has CDR1 LNHDA and CDR2 SQIVND (reference sequence). Germline trimming cut 3 bases from V and 4 bases from J; bases unmatched to any gene: 6. The CDR3 covers 15 residues.

This clonotype was seen at least ten times. The J gene is TRBJ1-2, the V gene TRBV11-2; a weak D match, TRBD1 (5 bases). Germline values: CDR1 SGHAT, CDR2 FQNNGV. Trimming cost V 4 bases and J 3 bases, with 21 bases left between them. The CDR3 is 17 amino acids. CDR3 residues: CASSSQGEGRRDYGYTF. CDR3 coding DNA: TGTGCCAGCAGCTCCCAAGGGGAGGGCAGGAGGGACTATGGCTACACCTTC.

This chain links TRBV19 with TRBJ2-2, with 9 bases lining up with TRBD1. The V gene's germline CDR1 is LNHDA and CDR2 SQIVND (reference sequence). V trimming: 4 bases; J trimming: 4 bases; junction bases outside the gene matches: 1. The CDR3 consists of 14 residues. CDR3 amino acids: CASSRDRATGELFF. Written as DNA, the CDR3 is TGTGCCAGTAGTAGGGACAGGGCCACCGGGGAGCTGTTTTTT.

About this clonotype: This clone may be a read error of a much larger clone one base away. Lacking the conserved final phenylalanine or tryptophan, this CDR3 likely reflects a read error. This chain uses TRBV2 with TRBJ1-2; 9 nucleotides align to TRBD1. V was pared by 7 bases and J by 7 bases, with 7 bases of the junction left unmatched. This CDR3 region has 13 residues. From germline, CDR1 is SNHLY and CDR2 FYNNEI. The CDR3: CASKRSTGGGYTL. CDR3 bases: TGTGCCAGCAAACGATCGACAGGGGGTGGCTACACCCTC.

This clonotype occurred many times. This chain connects TRBV2 to TRBJ2-3, with 8 bases lining up with TRBD2. In germline, CDR1 is SNHLY, CDR2 FYNNEI. The CDR3 runs 15 residues. Trimming removed 0 bases from V and 5 bases from J; junction bases left unmatched: 4. CDR3 DNA: TGTGCCAGCAGTGAAGCGGCGGGAGGAAGAGATACGCAGTATTTT. This gives the protein CASSEAAGGRDTQYF.

This clonotype was counted ten times or more. V is TRBV2 and J is TRBJ1-1, with D unclear. From germline, CDR1 is SNHLY and CDR2 FYNNEI. CDR3 length equals 14 residues. Trimming removed 9 bases from V and 0 bases from J, with 14 bases in between. The CDR3 protein is CARGLDSMNTEAFF. CDR3 nucleotides: TGTGCCAGAGGATTGGACTCCATGAACACTGAAGCTTTCTTT. The variable domain in full, completed from reference TRBV2 and TRBJ1-1, reads EPEVTQTPSHQVTQMGQEVILRCVPISNHLYFYWYRQILGQKVEFLVSFYNNEISEKSEIFDDQFSVERPDGSNFTLKIRSTKLEDSAMYFCARGLDSMNTEAFFGQGTRLTVV.

This clonotype was recorded many times. This chain uses TRBV7-2 with TRBJ1-2; TRBD1 aligns across 7 bases. Germline trimming cut 4 bases from V and 4 bases from J; bases unmatched to any gene: 3. The CDR3 totals 13 residues. Germline lookup yields CDR1 SGHTA and CDR2 FQGNSA. Here the CDR3 DNA reads TGTGCCAGCAGCTCGGACAGGTCCTATGGCTACACCTTC. As protein: CASSSDRSYGYTF.

The table lists this clonotype with many counts. This chain uses TRBV27 with TRBJ1-1, with no clear D. The CDR3 totals 17 residues. Trimming shortened V by 0 bases and J by 1 base, and 15 bases separated the two germline ends. Germline lookup yields CDR1 MNHEY and CDR2 SMNVEV (reference sequence). The CDR3 here is CASSLSEGPTRNTEAFF. CDR3 DNA: TGTGCCAGCAGTTTATCCGAAGGTCCAACTAGGAACACTGAAGCTTTCTTT.

This sequence joins TRBV6-1 and TRBJ1-4; TRBD1 is a possible D gene (5 bases). CDR1 and CDR2 from the germline V gene are MNHNS and SASEGT. The CDR3 consists of 14 residues. The V end lost 8 bases, the J end lost 7 bases, and 17 bases lay between the germline ends. CDR3 residues: CASSDKGEGEKLFF. DNA of the CDR3: TGTGCCAGCTCTGACAAAGGGGAGGGTGAAAAACTGTTTTTT.

This clonotype was picked up a small number of times. This may be a read error, as it is one base from a much larger clone. The chain combines TRBV12-3 or TRBV12-4 with TRBJ1-5; no clear D. CDR3 length: 15 residues. In nucleotides, the CDR3 is TGTGCCAGCAGTTTAAAGTCCTCCGGCAGTCAGTCCCAGCATTTT. Translated, it gives CASSLKSSGSQSQHF.

This clonotype was found many times. The rearrangement uses TRBV30 and TRBJ1-2; 9 nucleotides agree with TRBD1. V shed 1 base and J 3 bases; nucleotides not matched to a gene: 6. This CDR3 contains 15 residues. CDR1 and CDR2 from the germline V gene are GTSNPN and SVGIG (reference sequence). CDR3 nucleotides: TGTGCCTGGAGTGGCGACAGGGGGTTTGACTATGGCTACACCTTC. Translation: CAWSGDRGFDYGYTF. Based on the CDR3 plus reference TRBV30 and TRBJ1-2, the full variable domain is SQTIHQWPATLVQPVGSPLSLECTVEGTSNPNLYWYRQAAGRGLQLLFYSVGIGQISSEVPQNLSASRPQDRQFILSSKKLLLSDSGFYLCAWSGDRGFDYGYTFGSGTRLTVV.

In the case of this clonotype: Being one base from a much bigger clone, this may be a read error. This sequence joins TRBV6-1 and TRBJ1-4, with 7 bases identical to TRBD1. CDR1 is MNHNS and CDR2 is SASEGT in the germline V gene. This CDR3 is 14 amino acids long. CDR3 sequence reads: CASSPTGINEKPFF. In DNA, the CDR3 is TGTGCCAGCAGCCCGACAGGGATCAATGAAAAACCGTTTTTT.

This clonotype showed up just a few times. V and J are TRBV6-4 and TRBJ1-1; unclear D gene. Germline values: CDR1 MRHNA, CDR2 SNTAGT. V was pared by 3 bases and J by 8 bases, with 13 bases between. This CDR3 contains 13 residues. The CDR3 sequence is CASSEGPAGEAFF. CDR3 nucleotide sequence: TGTGCCAGCAGTGAAGGCCCGGCAGGCGAAGCTTTCTTT.

This rearrangement joins TRBV5-1 to TRBJ1-1; 8 bases match TRBD1. Trimming took 1 base from V and 2 from J; bases not matched to a gene: 16. CDR1 SGHRS and CDR2 YFSETQ come from the germline V gene. This CDR3 comprises 19 residues. CDR3 region: CASSLLKSQTGGVNTEAFF. In DNA form, the CDR3 reads TGCGCCAGCAGCTTGCTGAAATCCCAAACAGGGGGAGTAAACACTGAAGCTTTCTTT.